What follows is one T cell receptor beta chain and its context. TCRdb ran MiXCR on the RT-PCR reads and lists one entry per CDR3 protein. Of more than 550,000 distinct CDR3 sequences in the sample, 11% to 15% were seen once. The CDR3 contains 15 residues. Germline V CDR1 and CDR2: KGHSH, LQKENI. V lost 0 bases and J 4 bases, leaving 12 bases between the germline ends. The chain carries TRBV18 and TRBJ1-1; D perhaps matches TRBD1 (5 bases). The source of this sequence is a female donor in good health, serving as a healthy control. Sequencing was done on a sample of memory CD4+ T cells from blood. CDR3 coding DNA: TGTGCCAGCTCACCACCGGGGGGATGGGGCACTGAAGCTTTCTTT. It codes for CASSPPGGWGTEAFF.